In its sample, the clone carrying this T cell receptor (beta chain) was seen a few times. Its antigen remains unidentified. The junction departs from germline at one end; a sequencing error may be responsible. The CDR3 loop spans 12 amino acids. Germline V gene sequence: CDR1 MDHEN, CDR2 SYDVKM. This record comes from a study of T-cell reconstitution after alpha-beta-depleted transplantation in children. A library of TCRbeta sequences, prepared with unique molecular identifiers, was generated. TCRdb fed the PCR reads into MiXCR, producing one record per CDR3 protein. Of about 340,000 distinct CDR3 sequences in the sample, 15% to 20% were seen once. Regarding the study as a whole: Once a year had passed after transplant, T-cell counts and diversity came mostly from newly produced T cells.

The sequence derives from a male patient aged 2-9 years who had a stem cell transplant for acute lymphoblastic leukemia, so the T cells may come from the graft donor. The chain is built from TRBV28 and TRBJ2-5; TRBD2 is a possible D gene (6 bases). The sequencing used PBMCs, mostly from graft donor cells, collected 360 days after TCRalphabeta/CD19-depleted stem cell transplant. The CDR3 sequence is CASSLGLKPDGF. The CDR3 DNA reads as TGTGCCAGCAGTTTGGGACTTAAGCCTGATGGTTTC.